This T cell receptor (beta chain) was obtained from a study of CD8+CD57+ T cells in acquired aplastic anemia. Turning to the study itself: Sorted CD4+ and CD8+ cells yielded roughly 3.4 ug of DNA on average.

The TCR beta profiling, which covered VDJ combination and CDR3 sequence, was carried out using genomic DNA as the template. TCRdb used MiXCR to reprocess the reads, holding one entry per CDR3 protein. In the table there are about 150,000 distinct CDR3 sequences, approximately 44% of which are singletons. Flow cytometry had shown expanded CD8+CD57+ cells in the patients chosen for sequencing. The CDR3 covers 12 residues. Trimming cost V 12 bases and J 6 bases, with 14 bases left between them. Germline V CDR1 and CDR2: KGHDR, SFDVKD. This TCR came from a human donor with aplastic anemia. The V gene is TRBV24-1, the J gene TRBJ1-5; possible D gene TRBD1, 5 bases. What was sequenced was sorted CD4+, CD8+, or CD8+CD57+ T cells (not recorded which) from PBMCs. In DNA, the CDR3 is TGTGCCTCGGGGGGAGGAGCTCAGCCCCAGCATTTT. Protein sequence: CASGGGAQPQHF.